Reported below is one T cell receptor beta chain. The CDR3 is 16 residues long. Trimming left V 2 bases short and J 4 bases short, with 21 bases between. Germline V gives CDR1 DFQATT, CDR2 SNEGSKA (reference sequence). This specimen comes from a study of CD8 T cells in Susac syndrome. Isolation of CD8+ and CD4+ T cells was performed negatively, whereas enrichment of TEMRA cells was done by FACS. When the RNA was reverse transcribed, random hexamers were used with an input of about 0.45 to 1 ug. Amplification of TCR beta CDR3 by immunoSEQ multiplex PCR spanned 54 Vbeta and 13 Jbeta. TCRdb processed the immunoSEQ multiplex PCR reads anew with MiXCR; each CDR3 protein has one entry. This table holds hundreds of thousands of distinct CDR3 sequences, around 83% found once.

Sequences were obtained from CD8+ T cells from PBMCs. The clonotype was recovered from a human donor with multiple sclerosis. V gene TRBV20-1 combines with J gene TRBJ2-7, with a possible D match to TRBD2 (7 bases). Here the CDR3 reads CSARWGRESLIYEQYF. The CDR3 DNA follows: TGCAGTGCTAGATGGGGGCGGGAGTCGTTAATTTACGAGCAGTACTTC.